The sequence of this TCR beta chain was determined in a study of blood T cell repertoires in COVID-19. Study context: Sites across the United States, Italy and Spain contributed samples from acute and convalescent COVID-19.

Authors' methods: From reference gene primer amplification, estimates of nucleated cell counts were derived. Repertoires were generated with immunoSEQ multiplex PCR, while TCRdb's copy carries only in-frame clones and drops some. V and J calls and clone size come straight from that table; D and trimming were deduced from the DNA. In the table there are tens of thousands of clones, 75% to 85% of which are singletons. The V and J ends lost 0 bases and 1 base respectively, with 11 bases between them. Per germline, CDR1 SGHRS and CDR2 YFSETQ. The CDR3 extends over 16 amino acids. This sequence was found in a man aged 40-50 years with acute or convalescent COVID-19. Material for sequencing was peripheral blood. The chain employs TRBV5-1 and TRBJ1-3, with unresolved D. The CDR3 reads CASSLVPQNSGNTIYF. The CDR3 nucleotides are TGCGCCAGCAGCTTGGTTCCCCAGAATTCTGGAAACACCATATATTTT.